These T cell receptor beta chains were read from a single sample in a study of siplizumab effects on memory and regulatory T cells. The antigens these receptors bind are not known. The repertoire was sequenced with immunoSEQ multiplex PCR; TCRdb's copy has only in-frame clones and lacks some. Of some 7,800 clones listed, less than 45% are singletons. The sequenced sample was CFSE-low (dividing) CD8+ T cells sorted from an allogeneic mixed lymphocyte reaction. Source of these receptors: a human donor in good health; the cells came from an allogeneic mixed lymphocyte reaction. The CDR3 runs from the conserved cysteine through the conserved F or W. The order of the fields is clone size, D gene, J gene, V gene, CDR3 DNA, CDR3 protein. D genes are given only for firm matches. Clone size appears in some rows only: once, few, many, or a class for an expanded clone.

NA,TRBD2,TRBJ2-1,TRBV7-3,TGTGCCAGCAGAAGCGGGAGAGGGGTTGAGCAGTTCTTC,CASRSGRGVEQFF
medium-sized,NA,TRBJ1-2,TRBV29-1,TGCAGCGTTGAAGATACCGCCGACTATGGCTACACCTTC,CSVEDTADYGYTF
few,NA,TRBJ2-7,TRBV4-3,TGCGCCAGCAGCCAAGCCATTAGGGGAGGAGAGCAGTACTTC,CASSQAIRGGEQYF
NA,NA,TRBJ2-7,TRBV5-1,TGTGCCAGCAGCTTTGGATGGGCTGGTTCCTACGAGCAGTACTTC,CASSFGWAGSYEQYF
NA,NA,TRBJ1-1,TRBV6-5,TGTGCCAGCAGTTATACGGGTCCCACTGAAGCTTTCTTT,CASSYTGPTEAFF
many,NA,TRBJ2-7,TRBV11-3,TGTGCCAGCAGCCCCGGAACGGGCCCCTACGAGCAGTACTTC,CASSPGTGPYEQYF
few,TRBD1,TRBJ2-4,TRBV27,TGTGCCAGCAGTCACCTCCCTGGGACAGACCTCAAAAACATTCAGTACTTC,CASSHLPGTDLKNIQYF
NA,NA,TRBJ1-1,TRBV21-1,TGTGCCAGCAGCAGGACAGGCCCGAGGACTGAAGCTTTCTTT,CASSRTGPRTEAFF
few,NA,TRBJ2-5,TRBV4-3,TGCGCCAGCAGCCAGGACCTTAGGGAGACCCAGTACTTC,CASSQDLRETQYF
once,TRBD2,TRBJ2-1,TRBV19,TGTGCCAGTAGTATCGCACTAGCGCACTCCTACAATGAGCAGTTCTTC,CASSIALAHSYNEQFF
NA,NA,TRBJ2-1,TRBV4-1,TGTGCCAGCAGCCAAGCCCCCAGAGGGATCGACGAGCAGTTCTTC,CASSQAPRGIDEQFF
medium-sized,NA,TRBJ2-2,TRBV11-3,TGTGCCAGCAGCTTTTCCAGAGGTGGCACCGGGGAGCTGTTTTTT,CASSFSRGGTGELFF
medium-sized,NA,TRBJ2-1,TRBV27,TGTGCCAGCAGTTTCAGGGGGGGGGACAATGAGCAGTTCTTC,CASSFRGGDNEQFF
NA,NA,TRBJ2-2,TRBV4-1,TGCGCCAGCAGCCCCCCCGAATCCGAGGAGCTGTTTTTT,CASSPPESEELFF
NA,NA,TRBJ1-1,TRBV13,TGTGCCAGCAGCATAGGGGGTCCGGGGACTGAAGCTTTCTTT,CASSIGGPGTEAFF
medium-sized,NA,TRBJ1-2,TRBV19,TGTGCCAGTAGTATCGGCTCCGGGGACGGCTACACCTTC,CASSIGSGDGYTF
medium-sized,NA,TRBJ2-7,TRBV7-8,TGTGCCAGCAGCGTAGGGGCAAGTCGGGGTGAGCAGTACTTC,CASSVGASRGEQYF
NA,NA,TRBJ1-1,TRBV25-1,TGTGCCAGCAGTTTATCCCTGAACACTGAAGCTTTCTTT,CASSLSLNTEAFF
NA,TRBD1,TRBJ2-5,TRBV2,TGTGCCAGCAGTGAAACGGGACAGGGATGGGAGACCCAGTACTTC,CASSETGQGWETQYF
few,TRBD1,TRBJ2-7,TRBV4-1,TGCGCCAGCAGCCAAGAACCCAGGACAGGGGCCGAGCAGTACTTC,CASSQEPRTGAEQYF
NA,NA,TRBJ2-7,TRBV5-1,TGCGCCAGCAGCTTGGGGCGGGCCCCCTACGAGCAGTACTTC,CASSLGRAPYEQYF
NA,NA,TRBJ1-6,TRBV5-5,TGTGCCAGCAGCTTGGACCTGAGCTCCTATAATTCACCCCTCCACTTT,CASSLDLSSYNSPLHF
NA,NA,TRBJ2-2,TRBV9,TGTGCCAGCGGGTCAGGCGGCGGGGAGCTGTTTTTT,CASGSGGGELFF
few,TRBD1,TRBJ2-7,TRBV30,TGTGCCTGGAGTACCGGGACAGGGCCCTACGAGCAGTACTTC,CAWSTGTGPYEQYF
medium-sized,TRBD1,TRBJ2-7,TRBV5-5,TGTGCCAGCAGCTTGGGTCAGGGGGCCTACGAGCAGTACTTC,CASSLGQGAYEQYF
medium-sized,NA,TRBJ2-1,TRBV2,TGTGCCGCCGGGACACCTGCCTACAATGAGCAGTTCTTC,CAAGTPAYNEQFF
NA,NA,TRBJ2-7,TRBV9,TGTGCCAGCAGCGTAGGGGGAGACACCTACGAGCAGTACTTC,CASSVGGDTYEQYF
medium-sized,NA,TRBJ1-5,TRBV6-1,TGTGCCAGCAGTGAATCTCCCAGGATGGGGGCTCAGCCCCAGCATTTT,CASSESPRMGAQPQHF
medium-sized,TRBD2,TRBJ2-2,TRBV7-9,TGTGCCAGCAGCCTTAGCGGGACGAACACCGGGGAGCTGTTTTTT,CASSLSGTNTGELFF
medium-sized,NA,TRBJ2-2,TRBV6-6,TGTGCCAGCAGTTTCGAGAGGCCCACCGGGGAGCTGTTTTTT,CASSFERPTGELFF
NA,NA,TRBJ2-7,TRBV7-2,TGTGCCAGCAGCTTAGGTTGGGACGAGCAGTACTTC,CASSLGWDEQYF
NA,NA,TRBJ1-4,TRBV9,TGTGCCAGCAGCCTGGGAGTTGCAACTAATGAAAAACTGTTTTTT,CASSLGVATNEKLFF
few,NA,TRBJ2-3,TRBV11-2,TGTGCCAGCAGTGAAAGGGGAGATACGCAGTATTTT,CASSERGDTQYF
NA,TRBD2,TRBJ2-7,TRBV4-3,TGCGCCAGCAGCCTAGACGTGGCGGGAGGGTACGAGCAGTACTTC,CASSLDVAGGYEQYF
medium-sized,NA,TRBJ2-1,TRBV4-2,TGTGCCAGCAGCCAAGATGTAGTAGCGAATGAGCAGTTCTTC,CASSQDVVANEQFF
few,TRBD2,TRBJ2-7,TRBV27,TGTGCCAGCAAAGCCTTGGAGGGGGCGGGAGGGGCCGAGCAGTACTTC,CASKALEGAGGAEQYF
NA,NA,TRBJ2-7,TRBV29-1,TGCAGCGTTGAAGGGGCCGTCACAAGTGGTGCTAATCGGTACGAGCAGTACTTT,CSVEGAVTSGANRYEQYF